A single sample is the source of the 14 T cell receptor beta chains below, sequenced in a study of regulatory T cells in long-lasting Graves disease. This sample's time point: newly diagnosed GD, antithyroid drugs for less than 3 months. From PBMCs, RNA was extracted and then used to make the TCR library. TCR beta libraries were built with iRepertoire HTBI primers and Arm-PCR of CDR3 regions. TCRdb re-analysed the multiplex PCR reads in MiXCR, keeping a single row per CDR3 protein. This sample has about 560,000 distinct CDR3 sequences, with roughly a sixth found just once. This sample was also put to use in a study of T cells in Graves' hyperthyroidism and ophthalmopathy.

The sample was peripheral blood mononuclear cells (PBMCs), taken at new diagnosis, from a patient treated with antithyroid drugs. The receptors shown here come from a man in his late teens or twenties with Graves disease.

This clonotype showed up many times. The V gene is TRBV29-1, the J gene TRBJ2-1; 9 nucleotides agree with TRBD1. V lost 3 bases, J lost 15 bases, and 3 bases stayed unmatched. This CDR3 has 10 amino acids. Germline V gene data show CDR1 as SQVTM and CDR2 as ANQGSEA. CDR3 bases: TGCAGCGTTGACGGACAGGGGCCGTTCTTC. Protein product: CSVDGQGPFF.

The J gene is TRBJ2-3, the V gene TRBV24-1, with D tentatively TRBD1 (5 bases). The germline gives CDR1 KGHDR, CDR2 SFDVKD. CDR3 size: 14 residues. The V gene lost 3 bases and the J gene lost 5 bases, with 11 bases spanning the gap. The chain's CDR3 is CATSDPGHQDTQYF. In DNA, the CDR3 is TGTGCCACCAGTGATCCCGGACATCAAGATACGCAGTATTTT.

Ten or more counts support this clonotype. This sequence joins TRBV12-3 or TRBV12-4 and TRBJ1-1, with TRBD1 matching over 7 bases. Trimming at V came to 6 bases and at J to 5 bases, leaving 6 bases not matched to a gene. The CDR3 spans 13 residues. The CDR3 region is CASRPGQETEAFF. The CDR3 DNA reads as TGTGCCAGCAGGCCCGGACAGGAGACTGAAGCTTTCTTT.

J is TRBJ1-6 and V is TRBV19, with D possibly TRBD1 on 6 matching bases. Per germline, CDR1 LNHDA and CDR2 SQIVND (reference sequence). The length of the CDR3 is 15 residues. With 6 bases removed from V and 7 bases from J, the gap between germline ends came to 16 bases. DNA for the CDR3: TGTGCCAGTAGGATAACCGGGACAAAGAATTCACCCCTCCACTTT. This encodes CASRITGTKNSPLHF. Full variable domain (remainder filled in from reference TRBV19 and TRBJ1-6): DGGITQSPKYLFRKEGQNVTLSCEQNLNHDAMYWYRQDPGQGLRLIYYSQIVNDFQKGDIAEGYSVSREKKESFPLTVTSAQKNPTAFYLCASRITGTKNSPLHFGNGTRLTVT.

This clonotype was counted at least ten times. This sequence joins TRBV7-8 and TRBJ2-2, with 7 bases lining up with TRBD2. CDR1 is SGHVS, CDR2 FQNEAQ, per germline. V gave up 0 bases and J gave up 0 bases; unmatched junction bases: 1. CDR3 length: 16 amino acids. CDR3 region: CASSLAAGANTGELFF. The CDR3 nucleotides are TGTGCCAGCAGCTTAGCTGCGGGAGCGAACACCGGGGAGCTGTTTTTT.

CDR3 sequence reads: CASSEFQGSDIQYF. The CDR3 DNA sequence: TGTGCCAGCAGTGAATTTCAGGGGAGTGACATTCAGTACTTC. The V and J genes are TRBV2 and TRBJ2-4; D is perhaps TRBD1 (6 bases). Per germline, CDR1 SNHLY and CDR2 FYNNEI. Trimming cost V 2 bases and J 8 bases, with 13 bases left between them. This CDR3 contains 14 residues.

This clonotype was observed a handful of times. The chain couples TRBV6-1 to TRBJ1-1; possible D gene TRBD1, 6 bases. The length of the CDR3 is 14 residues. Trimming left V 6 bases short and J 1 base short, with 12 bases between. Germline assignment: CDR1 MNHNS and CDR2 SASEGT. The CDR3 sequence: CASRDRIPNTEAFF. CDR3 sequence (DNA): TGTGCCAGCAGGGACAGAATCCCGAACACTGAAGCTTTCTTT.

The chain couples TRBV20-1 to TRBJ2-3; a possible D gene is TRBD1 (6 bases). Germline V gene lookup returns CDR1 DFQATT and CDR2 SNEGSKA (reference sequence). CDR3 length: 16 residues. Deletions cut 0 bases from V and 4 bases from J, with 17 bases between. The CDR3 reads CSARDEDQGPADTQYF. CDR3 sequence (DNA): TGCAGTGCTAGAGATGAGGATCAGGGGCCCGCAGATACGCAGTATTTT.

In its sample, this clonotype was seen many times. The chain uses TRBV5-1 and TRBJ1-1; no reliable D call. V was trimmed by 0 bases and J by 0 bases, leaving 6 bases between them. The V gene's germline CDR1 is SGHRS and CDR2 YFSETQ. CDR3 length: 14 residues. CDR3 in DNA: TGCGCCAGCAGCTTGGCAGACATGAACACTGAAGCTTTCTTT. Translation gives CASSLADMNTEAFF.

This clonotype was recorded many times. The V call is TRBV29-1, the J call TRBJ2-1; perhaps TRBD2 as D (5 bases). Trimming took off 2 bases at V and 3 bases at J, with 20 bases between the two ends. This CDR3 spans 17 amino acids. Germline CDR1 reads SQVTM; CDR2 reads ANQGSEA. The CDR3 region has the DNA TGCAGCGTTGAATTGTTCGTACATTCCGCGGGCTACAATGAGCAGTTCTTC. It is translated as CSVELFVHSAGYNEQFF.

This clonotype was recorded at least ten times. CDR3 in DNA: TGTGCCACCAGCAGAGATTTGGGGACAGACGAGACCCAGTACTTC. It encodes CATSRDLGTDETQYF. The chain uses TRBV15 and TRBJ2-4; TRBD1 matches 7 bases. The end of the DNA is better explained by TRBJ2-5, so the J call may be wrong. The CDR3 is 15 amino acids. From germline, CDR1 is LNHNV and CDR2 YYDKDF (reference sequence).

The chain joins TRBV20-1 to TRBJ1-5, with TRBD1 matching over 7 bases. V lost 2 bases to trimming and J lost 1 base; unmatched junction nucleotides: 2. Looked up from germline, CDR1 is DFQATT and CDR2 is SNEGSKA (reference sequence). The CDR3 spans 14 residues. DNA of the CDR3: TGCAGTGCTAGAAAGGGGGCAAGCAATCAGCCCCAGCATTTT. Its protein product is CSARKGASNQPQHF.

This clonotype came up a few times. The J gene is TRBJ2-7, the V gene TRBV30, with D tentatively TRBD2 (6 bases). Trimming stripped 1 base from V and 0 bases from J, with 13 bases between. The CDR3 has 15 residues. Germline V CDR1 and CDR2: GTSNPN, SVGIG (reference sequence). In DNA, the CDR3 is TGTGCCTGGAGTGGCGGGGCGCGTTCCTCCTACGAGCAGTACTTC. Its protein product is CAWSGGARSSYEQYF.

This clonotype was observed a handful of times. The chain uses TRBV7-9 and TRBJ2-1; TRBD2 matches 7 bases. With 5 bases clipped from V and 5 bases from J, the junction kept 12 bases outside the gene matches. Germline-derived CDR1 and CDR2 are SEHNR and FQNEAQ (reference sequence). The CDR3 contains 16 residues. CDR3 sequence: CASSRPTSSSHNEQFF. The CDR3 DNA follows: TGTGCCAGCAGCCGCCCGACTAGCTCTTCCCACAATGAGCAGTTCTTC. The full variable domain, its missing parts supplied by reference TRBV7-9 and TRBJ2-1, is DTGVSQNPRHKITKRGQNVTFRCDPISEHNRLYWYRQTLGQGPEFLTYFQNEAQLEKSRLLSDRFSAERPKGSFSTLEIQRTEQGDSAMYLCASSRPTSSSHNEQFFGPGTRLTVL.